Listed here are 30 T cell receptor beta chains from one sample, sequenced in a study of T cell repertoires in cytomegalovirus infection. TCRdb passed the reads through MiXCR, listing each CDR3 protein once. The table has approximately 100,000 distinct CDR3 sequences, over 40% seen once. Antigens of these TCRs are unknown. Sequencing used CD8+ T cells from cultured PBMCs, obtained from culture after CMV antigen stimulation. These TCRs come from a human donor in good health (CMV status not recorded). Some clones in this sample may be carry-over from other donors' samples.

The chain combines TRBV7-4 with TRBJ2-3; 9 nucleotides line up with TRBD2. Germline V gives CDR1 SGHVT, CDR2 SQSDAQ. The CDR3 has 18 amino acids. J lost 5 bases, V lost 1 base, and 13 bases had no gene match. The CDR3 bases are TGTGCCAGCAGCTTAGACGTTTTCGGGACTAGCCTCGGAGATACGCAGTATTTT. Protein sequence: CASSLDVFGTSLGDTQYF.

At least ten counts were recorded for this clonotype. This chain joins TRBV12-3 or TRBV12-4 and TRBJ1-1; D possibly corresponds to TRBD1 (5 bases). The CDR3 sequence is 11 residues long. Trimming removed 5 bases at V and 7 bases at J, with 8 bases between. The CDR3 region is CASSITGEAFF. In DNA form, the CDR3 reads TGTGCCAGCAGTATAACAGGTGAAGCTTTCTTT.

The CDR3 nucleotides are TGCAGTGCTGAGAGGACAGGAGCTAGCTCCTATAATTCACCCCTCCACTTT. Protein sequence: CSAERTGASSYNSPLHF. This chain connects TRBV20-1 to TRBJ1-6; 7 nucleotides align to TRBD1. V trimming: 5 bases; J trimming: 0 bases; junction bases outside the gene matches: 10. This CDR3 has 17 amino acids. Germline values: CDR1 DFQATT, CDR2 SNEGSKA (reference sequence).

The CDR3 reads CSAPDGYGYTF. Here the CDR3 DNA reads TGCAGTGCGCCGGACGGCTATGGCTACACCTTC. V gene TRBV20-1 combines with J gene TRBJ1-2, with D uncertain. The germline V and J ends were trimmed by 6 bases and 4 bases, with 9 bases remaining between them. Germline lookup yields CDR1 DFQATT and CDR2 SNEGSKA (reference sequence). The CDR3 totals 11 residues.

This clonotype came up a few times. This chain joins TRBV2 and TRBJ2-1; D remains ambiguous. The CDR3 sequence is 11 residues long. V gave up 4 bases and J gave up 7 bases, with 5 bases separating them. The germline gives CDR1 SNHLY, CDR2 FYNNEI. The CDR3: CASSGGNEQFF. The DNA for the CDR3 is TGTGCCAGCAGTGGGGGAAATGAGCAGTTCTTC.

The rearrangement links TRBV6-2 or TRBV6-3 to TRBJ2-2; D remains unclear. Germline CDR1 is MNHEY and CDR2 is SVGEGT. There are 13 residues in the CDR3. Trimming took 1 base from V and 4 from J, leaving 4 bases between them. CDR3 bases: TGTGCCAGCAGTTACTGGGGCACCGGGGAGCTGTTTTTT. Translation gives CASSYWGTGELFF.

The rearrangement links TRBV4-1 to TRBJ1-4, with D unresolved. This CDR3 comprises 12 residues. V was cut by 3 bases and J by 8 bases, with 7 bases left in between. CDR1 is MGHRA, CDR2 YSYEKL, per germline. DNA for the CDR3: TGCGCCAGCAGCCACCCGTACGAAAAACTGTTTTTT. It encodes CASSHPYEKLFF.

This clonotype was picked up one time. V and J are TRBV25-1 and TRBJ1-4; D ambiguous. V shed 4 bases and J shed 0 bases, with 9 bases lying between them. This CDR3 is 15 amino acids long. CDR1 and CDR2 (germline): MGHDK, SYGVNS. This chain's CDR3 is CASSVDGATNEKLFF. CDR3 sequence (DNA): TGTGCCAGCAGTGTGGACGGAGCAACTAATGAAAAACTGTTTTTT.

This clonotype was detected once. DNA of the CDR3: TGTGCCAGCACCCGGGAAAACCAAGAGACCCAGTACTTC. Amino acid sequence: CASTRENQETQYF. The V gene is TRBV11-2, the J gene TRBJ2-5; a possible D gene is TRBD2 (5 bases). The V end was cut by 7 bases, the J end by 0 bases, with 9 bases between. The V gene's germline CDR1 is SGHAT and CDR2 FQNNGV. The CDR3 is 13 residues long.

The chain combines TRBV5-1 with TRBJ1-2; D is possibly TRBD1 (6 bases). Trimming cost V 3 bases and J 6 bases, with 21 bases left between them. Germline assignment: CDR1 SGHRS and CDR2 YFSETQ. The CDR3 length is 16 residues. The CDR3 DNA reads TGCGCCAGCAGCTCGTTCCGGGACAAAGGGTCGAATGGCTACACCTTC. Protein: CASSSFRDKGSNGYTF.

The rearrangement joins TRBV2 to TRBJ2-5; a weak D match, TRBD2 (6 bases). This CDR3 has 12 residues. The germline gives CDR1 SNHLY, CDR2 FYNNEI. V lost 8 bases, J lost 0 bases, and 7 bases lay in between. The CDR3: CASGGYQETQYF. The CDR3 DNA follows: TGTGCCAGCGGGGGGTACCAAGAGACCCAGTACTTC.

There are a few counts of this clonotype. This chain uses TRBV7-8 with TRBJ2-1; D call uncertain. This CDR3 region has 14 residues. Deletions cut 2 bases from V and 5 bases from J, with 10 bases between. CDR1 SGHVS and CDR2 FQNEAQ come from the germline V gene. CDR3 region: CASSLTIYNNEQFF. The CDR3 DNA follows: TGTGCCAGCAGCTTAACGATATACAACAATGAGCAGTTCTTC.

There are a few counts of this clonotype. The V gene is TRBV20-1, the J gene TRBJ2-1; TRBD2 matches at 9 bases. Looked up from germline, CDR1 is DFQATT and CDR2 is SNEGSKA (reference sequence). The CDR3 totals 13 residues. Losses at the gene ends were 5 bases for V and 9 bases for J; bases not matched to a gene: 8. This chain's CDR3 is CSAPGLALTEQFF. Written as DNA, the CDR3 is TGCAGTGCTCCGGGACTAGCTTTAACTGAGCAGTTCTTC.

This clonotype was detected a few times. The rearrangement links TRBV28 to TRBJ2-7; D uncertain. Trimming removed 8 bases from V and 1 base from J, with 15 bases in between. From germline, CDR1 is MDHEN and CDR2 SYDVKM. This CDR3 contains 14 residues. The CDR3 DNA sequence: TGTGCCAGCGCGAGGCTCCCGCCTTCCTACGAGCAGTACTTC. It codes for CASARLPPSYEQYF.

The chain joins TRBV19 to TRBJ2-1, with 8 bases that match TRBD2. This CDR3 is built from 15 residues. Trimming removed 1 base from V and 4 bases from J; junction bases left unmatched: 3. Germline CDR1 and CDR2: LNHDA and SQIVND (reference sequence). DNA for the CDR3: TGTGCCAGTAGTATAGCAGCGGGGGTGTACAATGAGCAGTTCTTC. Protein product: CASSIAAGVYNEQFF.

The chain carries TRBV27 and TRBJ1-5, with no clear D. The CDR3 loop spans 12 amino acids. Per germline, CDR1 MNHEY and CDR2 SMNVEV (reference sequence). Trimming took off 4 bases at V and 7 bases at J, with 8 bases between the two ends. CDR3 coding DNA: TGTGCCAGCAGTTCCCTGGGGCAGCCCCAGCATTTT. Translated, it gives CASSSLGQPQHF.

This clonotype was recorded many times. The CDR3 sequence is CASSLVDYNEQFF. In DNA form, the CDR3 reads TGTGCCAGCAGCTTAGTAGACTACAATGAGCAGTTCTTC. The rearrangement joins TRBV7-2 to TRBJ2-1; D uncertain. The CDR3 extends over 13 amino acids. Germline assignment: CDR1 SGHTA and CDR2 FQGNSA. V gave up 1 base and J gave up 3 bases, with 4 bases separating them. The full variable domain, with the rest looked up from reference TRBV7-2 and TRBJ2-1, is GAGVSQSPSNKVTEKGKDVELRCDPISGHTALYWYRQSLGQGLEFLIYFQGNSAPDKSGLPSDRFSAERTGGSVSTLTIQRTQQEDSAVYLCASSLVDYNEQFFGPGTRLTVL.

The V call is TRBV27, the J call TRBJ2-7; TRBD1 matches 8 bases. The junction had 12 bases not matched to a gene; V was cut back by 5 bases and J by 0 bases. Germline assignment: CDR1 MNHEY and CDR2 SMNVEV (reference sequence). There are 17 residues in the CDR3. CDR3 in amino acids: CASSRAGGISSSYEQYF. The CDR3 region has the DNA TGTGCCAGCAGTCGAGCAGGGGGCATATCCTCCTCCTACGAGCAGTACTTC.

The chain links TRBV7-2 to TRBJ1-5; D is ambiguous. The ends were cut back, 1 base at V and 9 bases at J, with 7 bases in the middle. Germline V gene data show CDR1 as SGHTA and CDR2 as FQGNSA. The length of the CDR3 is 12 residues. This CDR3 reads CASSLGAGPQHF. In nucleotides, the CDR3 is TGTGCCAGCAGCTTAGGGGCAGGGCCCCAGCATTTT. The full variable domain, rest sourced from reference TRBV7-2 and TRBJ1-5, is GAGVSQSPSNKVTEKGKDVELRCDPISGHTALYWYRQSLGQGLEFLIYFQGNSAPDKSGLPSDRFSAERTGGSVSTLTIQRTQQEDSAVYLCASSLGAGPQHFGDGTRLSIL.

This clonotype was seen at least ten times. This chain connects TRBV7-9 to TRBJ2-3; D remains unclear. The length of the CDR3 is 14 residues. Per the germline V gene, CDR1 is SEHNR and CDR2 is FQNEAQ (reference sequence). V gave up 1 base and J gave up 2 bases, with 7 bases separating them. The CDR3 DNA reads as TGTGCCAGCAGCTTAGTAAGGGACACAGATACGCAGTATTTT. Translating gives CASSLVRDTDTQYF.

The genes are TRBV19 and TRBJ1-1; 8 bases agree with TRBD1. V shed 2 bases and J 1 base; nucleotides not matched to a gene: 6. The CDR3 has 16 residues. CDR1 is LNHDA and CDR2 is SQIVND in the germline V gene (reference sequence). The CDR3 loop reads CASSILGTGENTEAFF. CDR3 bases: TGTGCCAGTAGTATATTAGGGACAGGAGAGAACACTGAAGCTTTCTTT.

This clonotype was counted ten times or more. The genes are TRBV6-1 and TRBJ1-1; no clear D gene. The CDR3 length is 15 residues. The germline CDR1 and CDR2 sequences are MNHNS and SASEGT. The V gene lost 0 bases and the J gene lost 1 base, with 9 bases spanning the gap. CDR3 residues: CASSEAPVGNTEAFF. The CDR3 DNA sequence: TGTGCCAGCAGTGAAGCTCCCGTCGGGAACACTGAAGCTTTCTTT.

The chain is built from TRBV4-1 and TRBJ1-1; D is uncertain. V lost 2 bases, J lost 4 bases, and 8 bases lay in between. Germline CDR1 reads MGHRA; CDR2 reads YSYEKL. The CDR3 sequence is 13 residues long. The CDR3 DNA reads TGCGCCAGCAGCCAATCCCGGGCCACTGAAGCTTTCTTT. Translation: CASSQSRATEAFF.

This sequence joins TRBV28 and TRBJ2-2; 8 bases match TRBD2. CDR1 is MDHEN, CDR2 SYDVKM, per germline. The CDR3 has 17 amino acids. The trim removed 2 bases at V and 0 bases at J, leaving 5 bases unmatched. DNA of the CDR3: TGTGCCAGCAGTTTAACAACCGGGGGGGCGAACACCGGGGAGCTGTTTTTT. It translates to CASSLTTGGANTGELFF.

The CDR3 here is CASSLGDPKFQYF. The CDR3 DNA follows: TGTGCCAGCAGTTTGGGGGACCCAAAGTTCCAGTACTTC. This rearrangement joins TRBV27 to TRBJ2-7; D is perhaps TRBD1 or TRBD2 (5 bases each). The V end was cut by 3 bases, the J end by 10 bases, with 16 bases between. The CDR3 is 13 amino acids. In germline, CDR1 is MNHEY, CDR2 SMNVEV (reference sequence).

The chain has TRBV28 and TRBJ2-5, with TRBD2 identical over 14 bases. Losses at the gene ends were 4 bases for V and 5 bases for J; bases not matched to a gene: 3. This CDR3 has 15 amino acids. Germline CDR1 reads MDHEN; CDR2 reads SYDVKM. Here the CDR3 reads CASSWTSGGIETQYF. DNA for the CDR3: TGTGCCAGCAGTTGGACTAGCGGGGGGATCGAGACCCAGTACTTC.

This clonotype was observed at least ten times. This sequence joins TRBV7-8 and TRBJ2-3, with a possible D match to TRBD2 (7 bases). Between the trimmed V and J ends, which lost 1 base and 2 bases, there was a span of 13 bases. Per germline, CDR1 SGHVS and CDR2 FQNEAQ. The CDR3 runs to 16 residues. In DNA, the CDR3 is TGTGCCAGCAGCTTAGTGGGGGGGCGAAACACAGATACGCAGTATTTT. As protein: CASSLVGGRNTDTQYF.

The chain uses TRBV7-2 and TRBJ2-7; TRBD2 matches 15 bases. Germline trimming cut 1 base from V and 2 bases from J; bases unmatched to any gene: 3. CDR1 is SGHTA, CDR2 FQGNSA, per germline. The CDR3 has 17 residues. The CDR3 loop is CASSLGGLAGGAYEQYF. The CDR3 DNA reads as TGTGCCAGCAGCTTAGGGGGACTAGCGGGGGGCGCCTACGAGCAGTACTTC.

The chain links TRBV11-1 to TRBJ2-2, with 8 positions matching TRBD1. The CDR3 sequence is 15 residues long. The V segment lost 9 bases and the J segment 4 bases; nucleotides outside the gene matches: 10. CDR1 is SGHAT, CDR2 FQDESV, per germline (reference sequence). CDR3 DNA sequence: TGTGCCAGATCCAGGACAGGGAATGCCACCGGGGAGCTGTTTTTT. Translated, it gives CARSRTGNATGELFF.

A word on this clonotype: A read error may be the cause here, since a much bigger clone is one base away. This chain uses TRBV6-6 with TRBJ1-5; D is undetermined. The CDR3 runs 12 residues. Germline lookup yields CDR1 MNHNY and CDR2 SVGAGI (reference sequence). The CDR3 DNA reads TGTGTCACCCTTGGCCCCGATCAGCCCCAGCATTTT. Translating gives CVTLGPDQPQHF.